This TCR beta chain was retrieved from a study of T-cell memory formation after mild COVID-19. Study conclusions and caveats: Later expanders leaned toward CD4+, whereas clones contracting from day 15 to 85 were balanced CD4/CD8. Memory cells collected pre-infection included some clones that later responded, suggesting cross-reactive memory joined.

TCRdb called the 5' RACE reads again in MiXCR, with one record for every CDR3 protein. The sample gives about 170,000 distinct CDR3 sequences, 10% to 15% of which show up once; 3.3% is in the top ten. In the case of this clonotype: The antigen remains unidentified.

The length of the CDR3 is 14 residues. Germline V gene data show CDR1 as LGHDT and CDR2 as YNNKEL (reference sequence). Trimming took off 1 base at V and 10 bases at J, with 16 bases between the two ends. The receptor was derived from a man aged 18 to 29 who had mild COVID-19 (a few samples of this study predate the infection). Cell type and time point are not known. Sequencing was performed on PBMCs or a T cell subset sorted from them (not recorded which). V is TRBV3-1 and J is TRBJ1-1; no clear D. The chain's CDR3 is CASSQGETGFAAFF. The CDR3 DNA reads as TGTGCCAGCAGCCAAGGAGAGACGGGGTTCGCAGCTTTCTTT.